Below are 23 T cell receptor beta chains sequenced from a single sample in a study of T cell changes during pregnancy in multiple sclerosis. Profiled with immunoSEQ multiplex PCR; TCRdb holds only in-frame clones, not every one. This sample has roughly 68,000 clones; 92% occur once, and the top ten carry about 1.4%. This material consisted of peripheral blood, taken in the second trimester of pregnancy. Receptors originate from a female donor in good health, enrolled as a control in a pregnancy study.

The rearrangement links TRBV28 to TRBJ1-1; possible D gene TRBD1, 5 bases. The germline V gene has CDR1 MDHEN and CDR2 SYDVKM. This CDR3 has 16 amino acids. Deletions cut 4 bases from V and 1 base from J, with 16 bases between. The CDR3 sequence is CASSSPPGHRNTEAFF. The DNA of the CDR3 is TGTGCCAGCAGTTCCCCCCCCGGACACCGGAACACTGAAGCTTTCTTT.

This clone turned up a few times. V is TRBV5-8 and J is TRBJ2-7; no firm D call. This CDR3 has 10 residues. Germline CDR1 is SGHTS and CDR2 is YDEGEE. Trimming cost V 4 bases and J 4 bases, with 3 bases left between them. In DNA, the CDR3 is TGTGCCAGCAGCGCGTACGAGCAGTACTTC. Amino acid sequence: CASSAYEQYF.

This chain uses TRBV11-2 with TRBJ1-3; no reliable D call. Germline lookup yields CDR1 SGHAT and CDR2 FQNNGV. The CDR3 sequence is 13 residues long. Trimming removed 5 bases from V and 0 bases from J, with 5 bases in between. The DNA of the CDR3 is TGTGCCAGCAGCCCCTACTCTGGAAACACCATATATTTT. Translating gives CASSPYSGNTIYF.

CDR3 bases: TGTGCCAGCAGTGAAACTCCCAGCAGGCCAGATACGCAGTATTTT. Its protein is CASSETPSRPDTQYF. The chain has TRBV25-1 and TRBJ2-3, with D unresolved. The germline V gene has CDR1 MGHDK and CDR2 SYGVNS. CDR3 length: 15 amino acids. Trimming pared 2 bases from V and 4 bases from J, leaving 13 bases between.

The J gene is TRBJ1-1, the V gene TRBV4-1; D is unclear. V was clipped by 1 base and J by 5 bases, with 20 bases between them. This CDR3 spans 17 amino acids. Germline CDR1 MGHRA, CDR2 YSYEKL. CDR3 region: CASSQVGVRRSGTEAFF. CDR3 DNA: TGCGCCAGCAGCCAAGTTGGGGTAAGGCGGAGCGGGACTGAAGCTTTCTTT.

V and J are TRBV27 and TRBJ1-6; 9 bases match TRBD1. The CDR3 extends over 17 amino acids. The germline V gene encodes CDR1 MNHEY and CDR2 SMNVEV (reference sequence). V gave up 6 bases and J gave up 6 bases; unmatched junction bases: 12. As DNA, the CDR3 is TGTGCCAGCAGGAGGACAGGGGTTGGGGACATTAATTCACCCCTCCACTTT. Protein product: CASRRTGVGDINSPLHF.

The V and J genes are TRBV7-3 and TRBJ2-1, with D perhaps matching TRBD2 (5 bases). V shed 1 base and J shed 4 bases, with 11 bases lying between them. The germline CDR1 and CDR2 sequences are SGHTA and FQGTGA. This CDR3 is built from 15 residues. The CDR3 region is CASSLNTGRYNEQFF. The CDR3 DNA is TGTGCCAGCAGCTTAAACACGGGAAGGTACAATGAGCAGTTCTTC. The full variable domain, its missing parts supplied by reference TRBV7-3 and TRBJ2-1, is GAGVSQTPSNKVTEKGKYVELRCDPISGHTALYWYRQSLGQGPEFLIYFQGTGAADDSGLPNDRFFAVRPEGSVSTLKIQRTERGDSAVYLCASSLNTGRYNEQFFGPGTRLTVL.

The CDR3 sequence: CASFLLGNTIYF. CDR3 coding DNA: TGTGCCAGCTTCCTCCTGGGAAACACCATATATTTT. This rearrangement joins TRBV2 to TRBJ1-3, with D uncertain. The CDR3 runs to 12 residues. Germline V gives CDR1 SNHLY, CDR2 FYNNEI. The V end lost 8 bases, the J end lost 4 bases, and 9 bases lay between the germline ends.

The chain recombines TRBV7-2 with TRBJ2-7, with D uncertain. V gave up 2 bases and J gave up 5 bases, with 16 bases separating them. Germline V gene data show CDR1 as SGHTA and CDR2 as FQGNSA. This CDR3 is 15 amino acids long. The CDR3 bases are TGTGCCAGCAGCTTACCCAAAGGTACAGTCCACGAGCAGTACTTC. Translating gives CASSLPKGTVHEQYF.

This chain connects TRBV6-5 to TRBJ1-5, with 10 positions matching TRBD1. The CDR3 loop spans 16 amino acids. Germline CDR1 is MNHEY and CDR2 is SVGAGI. V dropped 4 bases and J dropped 6; count of bases not matched to a gene: 9. This CDR3 reads CASSSGTGEGRQPQHF. CDR3 in DNA: TGTGCCAGCAGTTCGGGGACAGGGGAAGGTCGTCAGCCCCAGCATTTT.

The gene calls are TRBV28 and TRBJ2-1, with TRBD2 identical over 7 bases. The CDR3 runs 13 residues. Germline CDR1 is MDHEN and CDR2 is SYDVKM. V lost 4 bases and J lost 5; bases outside the gene matches: 2. The CDR3 region is CASSSSGDNEQFF. The CDR3 nucleotides read TGTGCCAGCAGTTCTAGCGGAGACAATGAGCAGTTCTTC.

CDR3 sequence (DNA): TGTGCCAGCAGTACGACTAGCGGGAGTTCCCATGAGCAGTTCTTC. Its protein is CASSTTSGSSHEQFF. The chain links TRBV6-4 to TRBJ2-1; 12 nucleotides line up with TRBD2. The length of the CDR3 is 15 residues. CDR1 and CDR2 from the germline V gene are MRHNA and SNTAGT. V was clipped by 5 bases and J by 8 bases; unmatched bases: 7.

V is TRBV9 and J is TRBJ2-3; 7 nucleotides align to TRBD2. Germline V lookup: CDR1 SGDLS, CDR2 YYNGEE. V shed 3 bases and J 1 base; nucleotides not matched to a gene: 5. The CDR3 runs to 15 residues. CDR3 residues: CASSAGLAGTDTQYF. DNA of the CDR3: TGTGCCAGCAGCGCGGGGCTAGCGGGCACAGATACGCAGTATTTT.

The V call is TRBV6-5, the J call TRBJ1-2; possible D gene TRBD1, 5 bases. Trimming pared 7 bases from V and 4 bases from J, leaving 16 bases between. Germline CDR1 MNHEY, CDR2 SVGAGI. The CDR3 spans 14 residues. CDR3 loop: CASTADRLIYGYTF. The CDR3 nucleotides are TGTGCCAGCACCGCAGACAGACTGATCTATGGCTACACCTTC.

The chain combines TRBV28 with TRBJ1-5, with TRBD1 matching over 7 bases. Germline V gene sequence: CDR1 MDHEN, CDR2 SYDVKM. V trimming: 5 bases; J trimming: 5 bases; junction bases outside the gene matches: 9. The CDR3 spans 15 residues. Here the CDR3 reads CASSVRGGAYQPQHF. The CDR3 coding sequence is TGTGCCAGCAGTGTAAGAGGGGGCGCGTATCAGCCCCAGCATTTT. Variable domain in full (rest from reference TRBV28 and TRBJ1-5): DVKVTQSSRYLVKRTGEKVFLECVQDMDHENMFWYRQDPGLGLRLIYFSYDVKMKEKGDIPEGYSVSREKKERFSLILESASTNQTSMYLCASSVRGGAYQPQHFGDGTRLSIL.

The chain is built from TRBV7-8 and TRBJ1-2; a possible D gene is TRBD1 (6 bases). Looked up from germline, CDR1 is SGHVS and CDR2 is FQNEAQ. Trimming pared 4 bases from V and 7 bases from J, leaving 16 bases between. The CDR3 contains 14 residues. CDR3 in amino acids: CASSSTGGHGGYTF. The CDR3, as DNA: TGTGCCAGCAGCTCCACTGGGGGCCATGGTGGCTACACCTTC.

The chain has TRBV4-1 and TRBJ2-1, with TRBD2 matching 10 bases. V shed 0 bases, J shed 3 bases, and the junction held 5 bases outside the gene matches. In germline, CDR1 is MGHRA, CDR2 YSYEKL. The CDR3 totals 17 residues. CDR3 loop: CASSQDRRTSGYNEQFF. The CDR3 region has the DNA TGCGCCAGCAGCCAAGATAGGCGGACTAGCGGCTACAATGAGCAGTTCTTC.

In its sample, this clone was seen a few times. This rearrangement joins TRBV4-1 to TRBJ2-5; D is undetermined. This CDR3 contains 14 residues. Germline assignment: CDR1 MGHRA and CDR2 YSYEKL. V lost 1 base and J 2 bases, leaving 8 bases between the germline ends. The CDR3 bases are TGCGCCAGCAGCCAAGGACGGGTGCAAGAGACCCAGTACTTC. Its translation: CASSQGRVQETQYF.

The CDR3 DNA is TGTGCCAGCAGTTTATCTGAGACAGGGAATTCACCCCTCCACTTT. The encoded protein is CASSLSETGNSPLHF. The rearrangement joins TRBV27 to TRBJ1-6; the match to TRBD1 covers 7 bases. V lost 0 bases, J lost 7 bases, and 3 bases stayed unmatched. The CDR3 consists of 15 residues. Germline V gene data show CDR1 as MNHEY and CDR2 as SMNVEV (reference sequence).

J is TRBJ2-7 and V is TRBV11-3; TRBD2 is a possible D gene (6 bases). This CDR3 comprises 13 residues. V shed 7 bases and J shed 5 bases, with 15 bases lying between them. Looked up from germline, CDR1 is SGHNT and CDR2 is YENEEA. The CDR3 loop reads CASTNAGNDEQYF. The CDR3 coding sequence is TGTGCCAGCACCAACGCGGGAAATGACGAGCAGTACTTC.

The V gene is TRBV5-8, the J gene TRBJ1-5; tentatively, D is TRBD1 (5 bases). The CDR3 extends over 15 amino acids. The V and J ends lost 4 bases and 5 bases respectively, with 16 bases between them. Germline CDR1 and CDR2: SGHTS and YDEGEE. For the CDR3, the DNA is TGTGCCAGCAGCCTAACAGGCTTAGGGGATCAGCCCCAGCATTTT. As protein: CASSLTGLGDQPQHF.

The J gene is TRBJ2-1, the V gene TRBV30; maybe TRBD2 (6 bases). CDR3 size: 12 residues. V shed 4 bases and J shed 6 bases, with 10 bases lying between them. Germline V gene sequence: CDR1 GTSNPN, CDR2 SVGIG (reference sequence). The CDR3 nucleotides are TGTGCCTGGAATTGGGGAGGCAATGAGCAGTTCTTC. It is translated as CAWNWGGNEQFF.

The CDR3 loop reads CAISDWTETYEQYF. The CDR3 DNA is TGTGCCATCAGTGACTGGACAGAGACCTACGAGCAGTACTTC. The chain joins TRBV10-3 to TRBJ2-7; D perhaps matches TRBD1 (6 bases). CDR3 length: 14 amino acids. Germline-derived CDR1 and CDR2 are ENHRY and SYGVKD. V was cut by 3 bases and J by 2 bases, with 11 bases left in between.